The 23 T cell receptor beta chains reported below all come from one sample, sequenced in a study of shared clonotypes between healthy human individuals. The method was immunoSEQ multiplex PCR; TCRdb's version includes in-frame clones alone and lacks a portion of them. The sample has about 520,000 clones, 90% to 96% seen once. The sequencing input was naive CD4+ T cells sorted from blood. Specified subset: CD45RA+ positively selected. All receptors derive from a woman younger than 45 in good health.

The rearrangement links TRBV5-1 to TRBJ2-1, with 7 bases fitting TRBD2. V shed 4 bases and J 8 bases; nucleotides not matched to a gene: 12. Per the germline V gene, CDR1 is SGHRS and CDR2 is YFSETQ. The CDR3 runs to 15 residues. The CDR3 protein is CASSPPGASGDEQFF. The CDR3 DNA is TGCGCCAGCAGCCCCCCCGGGGCTAGCGGTGATGAGCAGTTCTTC.

The rearrangement uses TRBV29-1 and TRBJ2-3, with D perhaps given as TRBD1 or TRBD2 (5 bases each). The CDR3 has 15 amino acids. V lost 2 bases and J lost 0, with 12 bases in between. The germline V gene encodes CDR1 SQVTM and CDR2 ANQGSEA. This CDR3 reads CSVEWGGSSTDTQYF. For the CDR3, the DNA is TGCAGCGTTGAATGGGGCGGGTCTAGCACAGATACGCAGTATTTT.

The chain couples TRBV7-9 to TRBJ2-7; TRBD1 matches 8 bases. The germline V gene has CDR1 SEHNR and CDR2 FQNEAQ (reference sequence). The CDR3 consists of 16 residues. V shed 5 bases and J 0 bases; nucleotides not matched to a gene: 9. In DNA form, the CDR3 reads TGTGCCAGCAGCACTGGACAGGGCCCGTTCTCCTACGAGCAGTACTTC. The encoded protein is CASSTGQGPFSYEQYF.

The DNA of the CDR3 is TGTGCCATCACGTGGGACCCCAAGCAGAACACTGAAGCTTTCTTT. Translating gives CAITWDPKQNTEAFF. The V and J genes are TRBV10-3 and TRBJ1-1, with D possibly being TRBD1 (5 bases). The V end lost 7 bases, the J end lost 1 base, and 16 bases lay between the germline ends. This CDR3 comprises 15 residues. The V gene's germline CDR1 is ENHRY and CDR2 SYGVKD.

This chain connects TRBV27 to TRBJ1-5; TRBD1 agrees at 10 bases. With 8 bases clipped from V and 2 bases from J, the junction kept 6 bases outside the gene matches. Germline V gene lookup returns CDR1 MNHEY and CDR2 SMNVEV (reference sequence). This CDR3 spans 15 amino acids. In nucleotides, the CDR3 is TGTGCCAGCGGCCGGGACAGGGGAGGCAATCAGCCCCAGCATTTT. This sequence encodes CASGRDRGGNQPQHF.

The chain combines TRBV6-6 with TRBJ1-4; D remains unclear. The V gene lost 5 bases and the J gene lost 9 bases, with 22 bases spanning the gap. The CDR3 spans 16 residues. Germline V gene sequence: CDR1 MNHNY, CDR2 SVGAGI (reference sequence). CDR3 sequence: CASSPRVHGERQKLFF. In DNA, the CDR3 is TGTGCCAGCAGTCCGAGGGTTCATGGGGAACGGCAAAAACTGTTTTTT.

This clone was counted only a few times. This chain joins TRBV11-2 and TRBJ2-7; TRBD2 agrees at 7 bases. J was trimmed by 3 bases and V by 2 bases; bases with no gene match: 7. Germline CDR1 and CDR2: SGHAT and FQNNGV. The CDR3 has 15 amino acids. In DNA, the CDR3 is TGTGCCAGCAGCTTATACGGCGGGAGTATCTACGAGCAGTACTTC. As protein: CASSLYGGSIYEQYF.

The CDR3 spells CAWGHNYEQYF. The CDR3 DNA is TGTGCCTGGGGACATAACTACGAGCAGTACTTC. The chain carries TRBV30 and TRBJ2-7, with D perhaps TRBD1 (5 bases). Germline CDR1 and CDR2: GTSNPN and SVGIG (reference sequence). The CDR3 length is 11 residues. With 5 bases removed from V and 3 bases from J, the gap between germline ends came to 8 bases.

The chain has TRBV6-6 and TRBJ2-1, with a weak D call TRBD2 (6 bases). This CDR3 is 15 amino acids long. Germline lookup yields CDR1 MNHNY and CDR2 SVGAGI (reference sequence). The V end was cut by 5 bases, the J end by 2 bases, with 13 bases between. The CDR3 DNA sequence: TGTGCCAGCAGTAGGCGGGAATACCCCTACAATGAGCAGTTCTTC. Its translation is CASSRREYPYNEQFF.

The V gene is TRBV19, the J gene TRBJ2-7, with 8 bases identical to TRBD2. The CDR3 is 16 residues long. CDR1 and CDR2 from the germline V gene are LNHDA and SQIVND (reference sequence). V was clipped by 3 bases and J by 6 bases; unmatched bases: 13. DNA of the CDR3: TGTGCCAGTAGTATGGTAGCGGGACCCGACCTAGGCGAGCAGTACTTC. This gives the protein CASSMVAGPDLGEQYF.

The genes are TRBV5-6 and TRBJ2-1; tentative D call: TRBD2 (6 bases). Germline V CDR1 and CDR2: SGHDT, YYEEEE. This CDR3 is 16 amino acids long. V dropped 3 bases and J dropped 6 bases, with 19 bases sitting between them. CDR3 region: CASSYLGLESPNEQFF. CDR3 sequence (DNA): TGTGCCAGCAGCTACCTGGGACTCGAATCTCCCAATGAGCAGTTCTTC.

A remark on this clone: Other DNA variants within this sample encode the same CDR3. This chain uses TRBV28 with TRBJ1-3; tentative D call: TRBD1 (5 bases). The CDR3 runs 12 residues. The germline V and J ends were trimmed by 3 bases and 7 bases, with 7 bases remaining between them. The germline V gene encodes CDR1 MDHEN and CDR2 SYDVKM. The CDR3 region has the DNA TGTGCCAGCAGTTTCTCAGGGAACACCATATATTTT. Its translation is CASSFSGNTIYF.

The chain couples TRBV28 to TRBJ2-7; tentative D call: TRBD1 (6 bases). This CDR3 region has 15 residues. V was shortened by 4 bases and J by 3 bases, with 16 bases between the two germline ends. Germline CDR1 MDHEN, CDR2 SYDVKM. The CDR3 nucleotides are TGTGCCAGCAGTTCGCCCTTTATAGGGGGCTACGAGCAGTACTTC. Its protein product is CASSSPFIGGYEQYF.

The V and J genes are TRBV19 and TRBJ2-2, with D possibly TRBD2 on 6 matching bases. Germline-derived CDR1 and CDR2 are LNHDA and SQIVND (reference sequence). The CDR3 sequence is 14 residues long. V gave up 3 bases and J gave up 9 bases, with 14 bases separating them. The CDR3 DNA follows: TGTGCCAGTAGTATGGTAGGGAGGCGCCGGGAGCTGTTTTTT. Protein sequence: CASSMVGRRRELFF.

This sequence joins TRBV29-1 and TRBJ1-2; 7 bases agree with TRBD1. The germline V gene has CDR1 SQVTM and CDR2 ANQGSEA. With V trimmed by 3 bases and J by 4 bases, 2 bases remained unmatched. The CDR3 covers 12 residues. In nucleotides, the CDR3 is TGCAGCGTTGATAGGGACAGCTATGGCTACACCTTC. It is translated as CSVDRDSYGYTF.

The chain combines TRBV10-1 with TRBJ2-1; 9 bases are shared with TRBD1. J gave up 8 bases and V 7 bases, and 6 bases lay outside the gene matches. The V gene's germline CDR1 is WNHNN and CDR2 SYGVQD (reference sequence). The length of the CDR3 is 13 residues. The CDR3 spells CASNRQGDDEQFF. The CDR3 DNA reads as TGCGCCAGCAACAGACAGGGGGACGATGAGCAGTTCTTC.

The rearrangement joins TRBV23-1 to TRBJ2-3, with TRBD2 matching 8 bases. TRBV23-1 falls under the ORF class, with uncertain function. The V and J ends lost 0 bases and 1 base, in that order; junction bases with no gene match: 3. This CDR3 has 16 residues. This chain's CDR3 is CASSQSPGGGTDTQYF. DNA of the CDR3: TGCGCCAGCAGTCAATCACCCGGGGGGGGCACAGATACGCAGTATTTT.

The chain carries TRBV29-1 and TRBJ2-3; D might be TRBD2 (6 bases). CDR1 and CDR2 from the germline V gene are SQVTM and ANQGSEA. This CDR3 has 15 amino acids. Trimming cost V 2 bases and J 8 bases, with 20 bases left between them. The CDR3 coding sequence is TGCAGCGTTGAACGCGGGGCTGTCGACGTGGGTACGCAGTATTTT. Amino acid sequence: CSVERGAVDVGTQYF.

The rearrangement joins TRBV18 to TRBJ2-2; D uncertain. The CDR3 length is 16 residues. Trimming cost V 3 bases and J 4 bases, with 15 bases left between them. The germline CDR1 and CDR2 sequences are KGHSH and LQKENI. Here the CDR3 DNA reads TGTGCCAGCTCACCGGTGGCGACGCCGGGCACCGGGGAGCTGTTTTTT. Amino acid sequence: CASSPVATPGTGELFF.

The chain uses TRBV28 and TRBJ2-7, with TRBD1 matching 9 bases. Per the germline V gene, CDR1 is MDHEN and CDR2 is SYDVKM. This CDR3 has 16 amino acids. V shed 8 bases, J shed 2 bases, and the junction held 13 bases outside the gene matches. CDR3 DNA sequence: TGTGCCAGCCTTACCGGACAGGGGATATTCGCCTACGAGCAGTACTTC. Amino acid sequence: CASLTGQGIFAYEQYF.

The chain recombines TRBV28 with TRBJ2-1; a possible D gene is TRBD2 (5 bases). Trimming removed 5 bases at V and 8 bases at J, with 16 bases between. Germline V gene lookup returns CDR1 MDHEN and CDR2 SYDVKM. The CDR3 extends over 14 amino acids. Here the CDR3 reads CASSPPGIADEQFF. The CDR3, as DNA: TGTGCCAGCAGTCCTCCCGGGATAGCAGATGAGCAGTTCTTC.

The chain is built from TRBV6-1 and TRBJ2-2; perhaps TRBD2 as D (6 bases). Trimming removed 4 bases at V and 8 bases at J, with 14 bases between. The length of the CDR3 is 14 residues. Germline V gene lookup returns CDR1 MNHNS and CDR2 SASEGT. Here the CDR3 DNA reads TGTGCCAGCAGTGTCACTAGCTGGCCGGGGGAGCTGTTTTTT. Residues: CASSVTSWPGELFF.

CDR3 loop: CASSDFGRQNTEAFF. Here the CDR3 DNA reads TGTGCCAGCAGTGATTTTGGACGGCAGAACACTGAAGCTTTCTTT. J is TRBJ1-1 and V is TRBV6-1; D remains unclear. The V end lost 3 bases, the J end lost 1 base, and 12 bases lay between the germline ends. CDR3 length: 15 residues. In germline, CDR1 is MNHNS, CDR2 SASEGT.